Below are 24 T cell receptor beta chains sequenced from a single sample in a study of OX40 agonist ivuxolimab in advanced cancers. Data came from immunoSEQ multiplex PCR; TCRdb stores just in-frame clones and leaves some out. Found here are around 100,000 clones, about nine tenths of them singletons; the top ten hold 0.15% to 0.2%. This sample comprised CD4+ or CD8+ T cells sorted from blood, obtained in a trial of the OX40 agonist ivuxolimab. These TCRs come from an adult with an advanced solid tumor such as melanoma, head and neck, liver or kidney cancer.

This clone was counted between two and nine times. The J gene is TRBJ2-3, the V gene TRBV5-1; D gene unclear. Trimming shortened V by 0 bases and J by 1 base, and 6 bases separated the two germline ends. The CDR3 has 14 amino acids. The germline V gene has CDR1 SGHRS and CDR2 YFSETQ. CDR3 residues: CASSLGAGTDTQYF. The CDR3 bases are TGCGCCAGCAGCTTGGGTGCGGGCACAGATACGCAGTATTTT.

The rearrangement links TRBV7-9 to TRBJ2-3; TRBD1 agrees at 7 bases. The CDR3 is 13 residues long. CDR1 SEHNR and CDR2 FQNEAQ come from the germline V gene (reference sequence). V was pared by 4 bases and J by 7 bases, with 5 bases of the junction left unmatched. CDR3 in DNA: TGTGCCAGCAGCTGGGGGACAGCAAATACGCAGTATTTT. Amino acids: CASSWGTANTQYF.

Of note for this clone: Other DNA variants within this sample encode the same CDR3. The V and J genes are TRBV5-1 and TRBJ1-6; D gene ambiguous. Germline V gene lookup returns CDR1 SGHRS and CDR2 YFSETQ. The CDR3 runs 13 residues. Trimming stripped 0 bases from V and 7 bases from J, with 5 bases between. CDR3 region: CASSLGPNSPLHF. CDR3 DNA: TGCGCCAGCAGCTTGGGGCCCAATTCACCCCTCCACTTT.

The chain links TRBV4-1 to TRBJ1-1; a possible D gene is TRBD1 (5 bases). The germline V and J ends were trimmed by 2 bases and 6 bases, with 16 bases remaining between them. CDR1 MGHRA and CDR2 YSYEKL come from the germline V gene. The length of the CDR3 is 15 residues. The CDR3 region is CASSQLRDVGSEAFF. CDR3 nucleotides: TGCGCCAGCAGCCAACTCCGGGACGTGGGGTCTGAAGCTTTCTTT.

V gene TRBV4-1 combines with J gene TRBJ1-6, with D hard to call. Germline V gene sequence: CDR1 MGHRA, CDR2 YSYEKL. The CDR3 has 18 amino acids. Trimming stripped 0 bases from V and 12 bases from J, with 24 bases between. The CDR3 nucleotides are TGCGCCAGCAGCCAAGAGAAAGGGCAGGCCTCGCGGTTGGGACCCCTCCACTTT. The encoded protein is CASSQEKGQASRLGPLHF.

In its sample, this clone was seen once. The J gene is TRBJ1-2, the V gene TRBV10-3; no firm D call. From germline, CDR1 is ENHRY and CDR2 SYGVKD. The V end lost 3 bases, the J end lost 2 bases, and 10 bases lay between the germline ends. This CDR3 contains 14 residues. In DNA, the CDR3 is TGTGCCATCAGTGACACACTTATCAACTATGGCTACACCTTC. Amino acid sequence: CAISDTLINYGYTF.

This clone was seen just once. The chain is built from TRBV27 and TRBJ2-7; 9 bases line up with TRBD1. Germline CDR1 reads MNHEY; CDR2 reads SMNVEV (reference sequence). V shed 8 bases, J shed 4 bases, and the junction held 6 bases outside the gene matches. This CDR3 region has 13 residues. The CDR3 reads CASGRQGDYEQYF. The CDR3 nucleotides are TGTGCCAGCGGGCGACAGGGGGATTACGAGCAGTACTTC.

The rearrangement uses TRBV4-1 and TRBJ1-6; D possibly corresponds to TRBD1 (5 bases). This CDR3 contains 15 residues. V was clipped by 0 bases and J by 13 bases, with 16 bases between them. CDR1 and CDR2 (germline): MGHRA, YSYEKL. In nucleotides, the CDR3 is TGCGCCAGCAGCCAAGAAGGGGCGTGGGCGGCCCCCCTCCACTTT. It codes for CASSQEGAWAAPLHF.

This chain links TRBV6-5 with TRBJ2-5; 10 bases map to TRBD1. The germline CDR1 and CDR2 sequences are MNHEY and SVGAGI. The CDR3 has 14 amino acids. The trim removed 10 bases at V and 5 bases at J, leaving 10 bases unmatched. Here the CDR3 reads CATQVGQGSETQYF. The CDR3 nucleotides read TGTGCCACTCAAGTGGGACAGGGGAGCGAGACCCAGTACTTC.

This clone appeared once. This sequence joins TRBV2 and TRBJ2-2; TRBD1 might be the D (5 bases). Germline CDR1 is SNHLY and CDR2 is FYNNEI. This CDR3 is 15 amino acids long. The germline V and J ends were trimmed by 6 bases and 0 bases, with 11 bases remaining between them. In nucleotides, the CDR3 is TGTGCCAGCAGCGTCCAGGGAACGAACACCGGGGAGCTGTTTTTT. This codes for CASSVQGTNTGELFF.

This chain links TRBV7-8 with TRBJ2-2; TRBD1 matches 8 bases. The CDR3 is 14 amino acids. Per germline, CDR1 SGHVS and CDR2 FQNEAQ. Unmatched junction bases numbered 8, after V lost 10 bases and J lost 4 bases. The chain's CDR3 is CATGLTGATGELFF. The CDR3 DNA reads as TGTGCCACCGGGCTGACAGGGGCCACCGGGGAGCTGTTTTTT.

The J gene is TRBJ1-2, the V gene TRBV2; D not resolved. This CDR3 region has 12 residues. V lost 9 bases and J lost 2, with 10 bases in between. The germline V gene encodes CDR1 SNHLY and CDR2 FYNNEI. This chain's CDR3 is CARGGLNYGYTF. As DNA, the CDR3 is TGTGCCAGAGGCGGCCTGAACTATGGCTACACCTTC.

The rearrangement joins TRBV19 to TRBJ1-4, with D possibly matching TRBD1 (5 bases). This CDR3 region has 14 residues. Trimming cost V 3 bases and J 5 bases, with 10 bases left between them. Germline V gene sequence: CDR1 LNHDA, CDR2 SQIVND (reference sequence). Written as DNA, the CDR3 is TGTGCCAGTAGTATTGGGGCGACCAATGAAAAACTGTTTTTT. As protein: CASSIGATNEKLFF.

This clone was detected once. The chain combines TRBV5-1 with TRBJ1-2, with D perhaps matching TRBD1 (5 bases). Trimming took off 0 bases at V and 0 bases at J, with 15 bases between the two ends. This CDR3 region has 17 residues. Germline V CDR1 and CDR2: SGHRS, YFSETQ. Written as DNA, the CDR3 is TGCGCCAGCAGCTTGGCCAGAATAACAGGAGCTAACTATGGCTACACCTTC. The encoded protein is CASSLARITGANYGYTF.

As to this clone: At one end the junction does not follow the germline gene, possibly because of a read error. The chain links TRBV20-1 to TRBJ1-2, with D unresolved. Per the germline V gene, CDR1 is DFQATT and CDR2 is SNEGSKA (reference sequence). The CDR3 totals 11 residues. CDR3 sequence (DNA): TGCAGTGCAAGAGGTCCCATGGGCTACACCTTC. It is translated as CSARGPMGYTF.

This chain uses TRBV5-1 with TRBJ1-5, with D possibly matching TRBD1 (6 bases). Looked up from germline, CDR1 is SGHRS and CDR2 is YFSETQ. CDR3 length equals 15 residues. Trimming removed 0 bases from V and 7 bases from J, with 14 bases in between. CDR3 in amino acids: CASSLEGGQGQPQHF. The CDR3 bases are TGCGCCAGCAGCTTGGAAGGGGGGCAGGGACAGCCCCAGCATTTT.

Regarding this clone: At the DNA level, this CDR3 is encoded by other sequences in the same sample as well. The chain joins TRBV15 to TRBJ1-4; D ambiguous. CDR3 length: 15 amino acids. Germline lookup yields CDR1 LNHNV and CDR2 YYDKDF (reference sequence). V dropped 7 bases and J dropped 3 bases, with 15 bases sitting between them. The DNA of the CDR3 is TGTGCCACCAATCTCGTCGGAACAGCTAATGAAAAACTGTTTTTT. Translation gives CATNLVGTANEKLFF.

J is TRBJ2-1 and V is TRBV11-1; no firm D call. This CDR3 is built from 16 residues. V was cut by 5 bases and J by 0 bases, with 14 bases left in between. Per the germline V gene, CDR1 is SGHAT and CDR2 is FQDESV (reference sequence). DNA for the CDR3: TGTGCCAGCAGCCCTGAGTTGGGTCGCTCCTACAATGAGCAGTTCTTC. This sequence encodes CASSPELGRSYNEQFF.

The chain is built from TRBV19 and TRBJ2-5; 11 bases align to TRBD2. Germline trimming cut 6 bases from V and 4 bases from J; bases unmatched to any gene: 10. The CDR3 totals 16 residues. The germline V gene encodes CDR1 LNHDA and CDR2 SQIVND (reference sequence). DNA of the CDR3: TGTGCCAGTAGCCCACTACTAGCGGGGGTCGTAGAGACCCAGTACTTC. It translates to CASSPLLAGVVETQYF.

There are a few counts of this clone. Germline is not matched at one junction end, which may reflect a read error. Distinct nucleotide sequences in the sample also encode this CDR3. This chain connects TRBV28 to TRBJ2-1, with D maybe TRBD1 (6 bases). Germline V CDR1 and CDR2: MDHEN, SYDVKM. The CDR3 extends over 12 amino acids. The CDR3 is CASSLWMGAGVF. In nucleotides, the CDR3 is TGTGCCAGCAGTTTATGGATGGGGGCGGGCGTCTTC.

This chain joins TRBV19 and TRBJ1-5; 11 positions match TRBD1. This CDR3 contains 14 residues. The junction had 5 bases not matched to a gene; V was cut back by 7 bases and J by 6 bases. Germline values: CDR1 LNHDA, CDR2 SQIVND (reference sequence). The CDR3 nucleotides read TGTGCCAGTACGGGGACAGGGGGGGGTCAGCCCCAGCATTTT. The encoded protein is CASTGTGGGQPQHF.

The rearrangement links TRBV29-1 to TRBJ1-4; TRBD1 matches 9 bases. The junction had 14 bases not matched to a gene; V was cut back by 5 bases and J by 7 bases. This CDR3 contains 16 residues. Germline CDR1 reads SQVTM; CDR2 reads ANQGSEA. CDR3 region: CSVSPSGTGYSEKLFF. The CDR3 DNA reads as TGCAGCGTTTCCCCCTCTGGGACAGGGTATTCTGAAAAACTGTTTTTT. Looking up the rest from reference TRBV29-1 and TRBJ1-4 gives the full variable domain: SAVISQKPSRDICQRGTSLTIQCQVDSQVTMMFWYRQQPGQSLTLIATANQGSEATYESGFVIDKFPISRPNLTFSTLTVSNMSPEDSSIYLCSVSPSGTGYSEKLFFGSGTQLSVL.

J is TRBJ1-2 and V is TRBV2, with TRBD1 as a possible D gene (6 bases). The CDR3 covers 14 residues. Per the germline V gene, CDR1 is SNHLY and CDR2 is FYNNEI. The germline V and J ends were trimmed by 8 bases and 7 bases, with 20 bases remaining between them. The CDR3 DNA follows: TGTGCCAGCCCCATCCACGGGGGGGCGTGTGGCTACACCTTC. This translates into CASPIHGGACGYTF. The variable domain in full, completed from reference TRBV2 and TRBJ1-2, reads EPEVTQTPSHQVTQMGQEVILRCVPISNHLYFYWYRQILGQKVEFLVSFYNNEISEKSEIFDDQFSVERPDGSNFTLKIRSTKLEDSAMYFCASPIHGGACGYTFGSGTRLTVV.

The V and J genes are TRBV4-2 and TRBJ1-4, with D uncertain. This CDR3 comprises 13 residues. Trimming shortened V by 0 bases and J by 11 bases, and 10 bases separated the two germline ends. Germline V gives CDR1 LGHNA, CDR2 YNFKEQ. CDR3 region: CASSQDALGKLFF. The CDR3 nucleotides read TGTGCCAGCAGCCAAGACGCCTTGGGGAAACTGTTTTTT.